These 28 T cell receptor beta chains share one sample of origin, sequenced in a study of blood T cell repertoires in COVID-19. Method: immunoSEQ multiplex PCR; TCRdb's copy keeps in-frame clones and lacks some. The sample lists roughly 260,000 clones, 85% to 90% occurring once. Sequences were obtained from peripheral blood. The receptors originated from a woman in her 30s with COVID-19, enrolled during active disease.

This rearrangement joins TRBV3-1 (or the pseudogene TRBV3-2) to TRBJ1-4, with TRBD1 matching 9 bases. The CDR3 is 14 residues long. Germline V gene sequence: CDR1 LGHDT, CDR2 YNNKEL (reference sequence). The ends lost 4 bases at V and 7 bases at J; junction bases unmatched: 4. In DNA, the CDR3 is TGTGCCAGCAGCCGGGACAGGGACTTTGAAAAACTGTTTTTT. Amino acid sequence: CASSRDRDFEKLFF.

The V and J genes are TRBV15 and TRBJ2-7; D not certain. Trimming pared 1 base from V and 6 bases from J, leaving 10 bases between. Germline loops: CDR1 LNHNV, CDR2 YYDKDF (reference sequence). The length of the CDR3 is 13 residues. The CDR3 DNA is TGTGCCACCAGCAGAGCCATGGTCGGCGAGCAGTACTTC. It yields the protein CATSRAMVGEQYF.

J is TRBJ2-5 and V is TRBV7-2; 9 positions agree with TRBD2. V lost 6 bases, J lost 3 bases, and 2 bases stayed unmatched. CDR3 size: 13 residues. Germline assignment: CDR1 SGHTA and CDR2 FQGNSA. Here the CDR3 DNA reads TGTGCCAGCAGGTCTAGCGGGAAAGAGACCCAGTACTTC. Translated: CASRSSGKETQYF.

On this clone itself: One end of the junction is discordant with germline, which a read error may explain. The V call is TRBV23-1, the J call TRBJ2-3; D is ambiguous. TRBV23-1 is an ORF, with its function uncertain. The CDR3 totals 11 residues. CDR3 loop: CASNITYTQYF. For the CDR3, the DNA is TGCGCCAGCAATATCACATATACGCAGTATTTT.

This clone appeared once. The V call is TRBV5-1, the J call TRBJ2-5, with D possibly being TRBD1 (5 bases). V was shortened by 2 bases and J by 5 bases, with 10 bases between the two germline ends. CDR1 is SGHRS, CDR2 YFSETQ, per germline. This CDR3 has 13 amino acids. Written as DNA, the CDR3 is TGCGCCAGCAGCTTTTCCAGGGCGGAGACCCAGTACTTC. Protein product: CASSFSRAETQYF. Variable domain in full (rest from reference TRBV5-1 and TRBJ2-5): KAGVTQTPRYLIKTRGQQVTLSCSPISGHRSVSWYQQTPGQGLQFLFEYFSETQRNKGNFPGRFSGRQFSNSRSEMNVSTLELGDSALYLCASSFSRAETQYFGPGTRLLVL.

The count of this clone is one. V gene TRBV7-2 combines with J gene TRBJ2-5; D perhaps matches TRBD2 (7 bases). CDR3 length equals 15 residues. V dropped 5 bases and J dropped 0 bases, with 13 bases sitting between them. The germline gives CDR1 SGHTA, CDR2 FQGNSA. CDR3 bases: TGTGCCAGCAGCCAGGAGGGGGGGCACCAAGAGACCCAGTACTTC. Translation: CASSQEGGHQETQYF.

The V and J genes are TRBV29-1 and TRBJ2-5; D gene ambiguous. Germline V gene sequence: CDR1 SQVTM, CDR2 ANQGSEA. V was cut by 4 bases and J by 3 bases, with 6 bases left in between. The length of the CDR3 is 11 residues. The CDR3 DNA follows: TGCAGCGTTGTACCTAAAGAGACCCAGTACTTC. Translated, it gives CSVVPKETQYF.

CDR3 coding DNA: TGCGCCAGCAGCCGGGCCGGGACTAGCGGGACAAATGAGCAGTTCTTC. Protein sequence: CASSRAGTSGTNEQFF. This sequence joins TRBV4-1 and TRBJ2-1, with 13 positions matching TRBD2. This CDR3 region has 16 residues. Germline CDR1 MGHRA, CDR2 YSYEKL. The trim removed 4 bases at V and 7 bases at J, leaving 7 bases unmatched.

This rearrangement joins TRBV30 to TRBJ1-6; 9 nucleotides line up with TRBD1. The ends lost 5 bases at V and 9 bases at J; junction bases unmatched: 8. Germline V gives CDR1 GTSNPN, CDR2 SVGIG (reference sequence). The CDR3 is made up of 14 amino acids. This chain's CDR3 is CAWGVQGARSPLHF. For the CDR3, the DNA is TGTGCCTGGGGCGTACAGGGGGCGCGTTCACCCCTCCACTTT. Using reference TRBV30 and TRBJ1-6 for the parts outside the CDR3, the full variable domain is SQTIHQWPATLVQPVGSPLSLECTVEGTSNPNLYWYRQAAGRGLQLLFYSVGIGQISSEVPQNLSASRPQDRQFILSSKKLLLSDSGFYLCAWGVQGARSPLHFGNGTRLTVT.

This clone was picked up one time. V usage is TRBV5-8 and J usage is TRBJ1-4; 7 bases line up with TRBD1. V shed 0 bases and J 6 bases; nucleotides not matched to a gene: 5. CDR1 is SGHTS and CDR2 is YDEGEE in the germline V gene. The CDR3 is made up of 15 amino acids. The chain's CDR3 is CASSLGQGVDEKLFF. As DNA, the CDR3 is TGTGCCAGCAGCTTGGGCCAGGGGGTAGATGAAAAACTGTTTTTT.

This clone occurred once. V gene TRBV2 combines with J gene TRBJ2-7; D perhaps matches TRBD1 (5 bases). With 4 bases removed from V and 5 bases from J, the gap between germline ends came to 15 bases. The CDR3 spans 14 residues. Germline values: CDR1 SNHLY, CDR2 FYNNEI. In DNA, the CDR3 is TGTGCCAGCAGTGGGACACGGCAAAGGAACGAGCAGTACTTC. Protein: CASSGTRQRNEQYF.

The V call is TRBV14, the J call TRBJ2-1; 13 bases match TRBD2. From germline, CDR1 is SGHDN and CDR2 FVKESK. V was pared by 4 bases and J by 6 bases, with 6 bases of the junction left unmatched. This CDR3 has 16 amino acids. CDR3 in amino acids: CASSLLGLAGVNEQFF. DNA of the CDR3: TGTGCCAGCAGCCTACTAGGACTAGCGGGAGTCAATGAGCAGTTCTTC. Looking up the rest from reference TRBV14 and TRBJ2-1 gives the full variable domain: EAGVTQFPSHSVIEKGQTVTLRCDPISGHDNLYWYRRVMGKEIKFLLHFVKESKQDESGMPNNRFLAERTGGTYSTLKVQPAELEDSGVYFCASSLLGLAGVNEQFFGPGTRLTVL.

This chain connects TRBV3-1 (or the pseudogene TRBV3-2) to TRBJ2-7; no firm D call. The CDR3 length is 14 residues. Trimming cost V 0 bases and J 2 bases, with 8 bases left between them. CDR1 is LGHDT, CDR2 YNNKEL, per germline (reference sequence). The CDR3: CASSQDAVAYEQYF. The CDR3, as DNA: TGTGCCAGCAGCCAAGACGCGGTGGCCTACGAGCAGTACTTC.

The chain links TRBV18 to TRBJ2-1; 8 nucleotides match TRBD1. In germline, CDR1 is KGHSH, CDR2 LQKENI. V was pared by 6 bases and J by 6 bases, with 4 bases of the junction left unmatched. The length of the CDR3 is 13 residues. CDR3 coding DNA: TGTGCCAGCTCCATAGGGACAGGCAATGAGCAGTTCTTC. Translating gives CASSIGTGNEQFF.

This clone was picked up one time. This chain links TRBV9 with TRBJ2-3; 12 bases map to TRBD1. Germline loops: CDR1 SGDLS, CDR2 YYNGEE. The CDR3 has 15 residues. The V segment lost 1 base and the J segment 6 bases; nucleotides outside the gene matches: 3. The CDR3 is CASSVWGTGGDTQYF. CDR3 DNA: TGTGCCAGCAGCGTATGGGGGACAGGGGGCGATACGCAGTATTTT.

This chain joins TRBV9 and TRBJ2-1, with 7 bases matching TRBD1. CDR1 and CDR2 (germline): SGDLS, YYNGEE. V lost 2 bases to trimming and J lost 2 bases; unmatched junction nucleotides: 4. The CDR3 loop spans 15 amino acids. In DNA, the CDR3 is TGTGCCAGCAGCGTCGAGGGGGCCACCTACAATGAGCAGTTCTTC. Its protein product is CASSVEGATYNEQFF.

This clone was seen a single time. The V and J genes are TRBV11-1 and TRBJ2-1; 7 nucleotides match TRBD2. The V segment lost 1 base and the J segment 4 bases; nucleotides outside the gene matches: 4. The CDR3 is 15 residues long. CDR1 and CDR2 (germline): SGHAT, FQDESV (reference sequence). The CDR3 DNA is TGTGCCAGCAGCTTAGGCGGGAGAGATTACAATGAGCAGTTCTTC. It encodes CASSLGGRDYNEQFF. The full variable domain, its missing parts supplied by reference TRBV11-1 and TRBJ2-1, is EAEVAQSPRYKITEKSQAVAFWCDPISGHATLYWYRQILGQGPELLVQFQDESVVDDSQLPKDRFSAERLKGVDSTLKIQPAELGDSAMYLCASSLGGRDYNEQFFGPGTRLTVL.

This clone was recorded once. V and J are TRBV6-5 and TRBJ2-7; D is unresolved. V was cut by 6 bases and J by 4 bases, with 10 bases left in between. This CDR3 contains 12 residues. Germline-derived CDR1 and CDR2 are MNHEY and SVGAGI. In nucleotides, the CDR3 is TGTGCCAGCAGCAAAGAGGCATACGAGCAGTACTTC. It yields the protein CASSKEAYEQYF.

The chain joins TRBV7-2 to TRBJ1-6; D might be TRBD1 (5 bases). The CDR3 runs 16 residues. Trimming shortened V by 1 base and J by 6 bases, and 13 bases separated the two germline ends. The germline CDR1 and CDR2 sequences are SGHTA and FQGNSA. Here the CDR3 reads CASSLDGARGNSPLHF. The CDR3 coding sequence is TGTGCCAGCAGCTTAGATGGGGCGCGGGGTAATTCACCCCTCCACTTT.

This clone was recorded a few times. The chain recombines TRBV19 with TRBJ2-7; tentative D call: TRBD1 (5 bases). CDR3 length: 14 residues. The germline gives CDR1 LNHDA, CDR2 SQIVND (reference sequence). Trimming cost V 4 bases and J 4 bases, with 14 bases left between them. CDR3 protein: CASSRAPQGYEQYF. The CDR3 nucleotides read TGTGCCAGTAGTAGAGCACCTCAGGGATACGAGCAGTACTTC.

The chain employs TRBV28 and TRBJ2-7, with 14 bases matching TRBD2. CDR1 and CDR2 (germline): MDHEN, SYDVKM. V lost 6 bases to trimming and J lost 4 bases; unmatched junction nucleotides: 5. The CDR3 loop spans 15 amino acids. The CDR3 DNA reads TGTGCCAGCAGCCTACGACTAGCGGGAGGGTACGAGCAGTACTTC. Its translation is CASSLRLAGGYEQYF. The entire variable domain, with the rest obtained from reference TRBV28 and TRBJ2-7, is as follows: DVKVTQSSRYLVKRTGEKVFLECVQDMDHENMFWYRQDPGLGLRLIYFSYDVKMKEKGDIPEGYSVSREKKERFSLILESASTNQTSMYLCASSLRLAGGYEQYFGPGTRLTVT.

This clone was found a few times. Written as DNA, the CDR3 is TGTGCCAGCAGCACGACAGGGGGCTTTTTGGAGACCCAGTACTTC. Translated, it gives CASSTTGGFLETQYF. The chain uses TRBV9 and TRBJ2-5; 10 positions match TRBD1. J was trimmed by 5 bases and V by 4 bases; bases with no gene match: 8. The CDR3 is made up of 15 amino acids. Germline lookup yields CDR1 SGDLS and CDR2 YYNGEE.

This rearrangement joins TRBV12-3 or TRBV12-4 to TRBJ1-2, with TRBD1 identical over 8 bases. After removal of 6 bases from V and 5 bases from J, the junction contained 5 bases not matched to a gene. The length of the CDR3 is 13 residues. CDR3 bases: TGTGCCAGCAGGCAGGGGGCCTCTTATGGCTACACCTTC. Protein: CASRQGASYGYTF.

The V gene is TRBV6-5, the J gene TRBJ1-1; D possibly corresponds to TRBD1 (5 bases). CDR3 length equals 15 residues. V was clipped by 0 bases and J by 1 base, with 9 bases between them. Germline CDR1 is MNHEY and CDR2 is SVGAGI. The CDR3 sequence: CASSYSGARNTEAFF. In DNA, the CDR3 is TGTGCCAGCAGTTACTCAGGGGCTCGGAACACTGAAGCTTTCTTT.

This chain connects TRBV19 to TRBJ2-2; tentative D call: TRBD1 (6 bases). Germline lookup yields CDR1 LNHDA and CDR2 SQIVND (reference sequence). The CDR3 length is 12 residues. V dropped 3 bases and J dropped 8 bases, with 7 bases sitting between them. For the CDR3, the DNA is TGTGCCAGTAGTATCGGACAGGGGGAGCTGTTTTTT. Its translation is CASSIGQGELFF.

CDR3 in DNA: TGCCCCCGCAGCCGACCGACAGGGGGCTTGGTTGAGCAGTTCTTC. It is translated as CPRSRPTGGLVEQFF. The chain recombines TRBV4-1 with TRBJ2-1; 10 positions match TRBD1. The CDR3 has 15 residues. Germline values: CDR1 MGHRA, CDR2 YSYEKL.

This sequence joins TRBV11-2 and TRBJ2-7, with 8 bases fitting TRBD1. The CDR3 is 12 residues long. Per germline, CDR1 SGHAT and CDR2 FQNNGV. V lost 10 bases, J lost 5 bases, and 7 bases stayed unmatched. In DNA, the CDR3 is TGTGCCATCAGACAGGGGCTACACGAGCAGTACTTC. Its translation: CAIRQGLHEQYF.

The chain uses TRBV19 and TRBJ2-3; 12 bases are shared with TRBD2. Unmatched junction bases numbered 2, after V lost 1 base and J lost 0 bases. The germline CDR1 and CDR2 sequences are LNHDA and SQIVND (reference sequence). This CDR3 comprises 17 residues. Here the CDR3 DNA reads TGTGCCAGTAGTATAGGGGGGACTAGCGGGAGCACAGATACGCAGTATTTT. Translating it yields CASSIGGTSGSTDTQYF.